The 3 T cell receptor beta chains presented below share a single source sample, sequenced in a study of cytomegalovirus exposure and HLA in healthy donors. 60 Vbeta and 13 Jbeta primers were used in PCR. Only in-frame clones appear in the TCRdb table, and some are missing; sequencing was by immunoSEQ multiplex PCR. The table records some 130,000 clones, 65% to 80% of them present only once. Sequencing was carried out using PBMCs. Source of these receptors: a woman aged 18-29 years in good health and CMV-seronegative.

V usage is TRBV10-1 and J usage is TRBJ2-5; 10 bases match TRBD2. Germline values: CDR1 WNHNN, CDR2 SYGVQD (reference sequence). Trimming cost V 0 bases and J 2 bases; bases outside gene matches: 3. The CDR3 sequence is 16 residues long. The CDR3 sequence is CASSESRTSGQETQYF. In nucleotides, the CDR3 is TGCGCCAGCAGTGAGTCGAGGACTAGCGGACAAGAGACCCAGTACTTC.

The CDR3 spells CASISRGGNTIYF. The CDR3 DNA reads as TGTGCCAGCATTTCAAGGGGGGGCAACACCATATATTTT. This sequence joins TRBV6-1 and TRBJ1-3; D is perhaps TRBD1 (6 bases). Germline V lookup: CDR1 MNHNS, CDR2 SASEGT. V lost 7 bases and J lost 7, with 14 bases in between. CDR3 length: 13 residues.

This clone showed up just once. The rearrangement joins TRBV30 to TRBJ2-7; D is undetermined. Germline-derived CDR1 and CDR2 are GTSNPN and SVGIG (reference sequence). This CDR3 contains 12 residues. V was pared by 5 bases and J by 6 bases, with 14 bases between. CDR3 DNA sequence: TGTGCCTGGGACCCCCATGCAGGCGAGCAGTACTTC. Translating gives CAWDPHAGEQYF.